Sequencing of this T cell receptor beta chain was carried out in a study of CD8 T cells in Susac syndrome. Unmatched junction bases numbered 5, after V lost 1 base and J lost 4 bases. The CDR3 length is 14 residues. CDR1 is GTSNPN and CDR2 is SVGIG in the germline V gene (reference sequence). TEMRA cells were FACS-enriched, while CD8+ and CD4+ T cells were negatively isolated. The RNA input was roughly 0.45 to 1 ug, and it was reverse transcribed with random hexamers. Multiplex PCR with immunoSEQ amplified the TCR beta CDR3 across 54 Vbeta and 13 Jbeta. TCRdb itself ran the immunoSEQ multiplex PCR reads through MiXCR, one entry per CDR3 protein. This sample has about 140,000 distinct CDR3 sequences; 94% occur once, and the top ten carry 0.27%.

The gene calls are TRBV30 and TRBJ2-3, with 7 bases identical to TRBD2. This sequence originates from a human donor in good health. The sequenced material came from CD8+ T cells from PBMCs. The CDR3 coding sequence is TGTGCCTGGAGTGAAGGCGCGGGAGCAGATACGCAGTATTTT. It encodes CAWSEGAGADTQYF.